Below, 31 T cell receptor beta chains from the same sample are listed, as sequenced in a study of CXCR3-negative and CXCR3-positive naive CD8 T cells. General study findings and limits: Hydrophobicity was higher for TRB CDR3s found in CXCR3-positive naive cells than in CXCR3-negative naive cells.

Their antigen targets remain unknown. 5' RACE with UMI labels generated the TRB cDNA libraries. TCRdb reworked the 5' RACE reads into one entry per CDR3 protein, no DNA. Its table records 4,500 to 6,500 distinct CDR3 sequences. Source material: naive CXCR3+ CD8+ T cells from blood. The sample's subset: CD45RO-CCR7+CD27+CD95- naive CD8+ T cells expressing CXCR3 (TNR3+). These receptors all come from a human donor in good health. Some clones in this sample may be carry-over from other donors' samples.

V and J are TRBV21-1 and TRBJ1-5; TCRdb indicates TRBD1, and absent DNA this call remains unverified. TRBV21-1 counts as a pseudogene. This CDR3 contains 17 residues. The CDR3 here is CASSSRDRHHSNQPQHF.

Frequency places this clonotype as medium-sized. The V gene is TRBV20-1, the J gene TRBJ2-5; TCRdb's assignment of TRBD1 cannot be checked, as there is no DNA. The V gene's germline CDR1 is DFQATT and CDR2 SNEGSKA (reference sequence). The CDR3 contains 15 residues. The CDR3 sequence: CSARVVGTLQETQYF.

This clonotype is deemed medium-sized by its frequency. The chain couples TRBV11-3 to TRBJ1-6; TCRdb picks TRBD1, but there is no DNA to check that call. The CDR3 has 13 residues. Germline assignment: CDR1 SGHNT and CDR2 YENEEA. CDR3 sequence: CASSPGQLEPLHF.

The V gene is TRBV14, the J gene TRBJ2-1. The CDR3 sequence is 15 residues long. Per the germline V gene, CDR1 is SGHDN and CDR2 is FVKESK. The CDR3 loop reads CASSQDLSGYNEQFF.

The V call is TRBV20-1, the J call TRBJ2-5; TCRdb names TRBD2, which stays unverified in the absence of DNA. Looked up from germline, CDR1 is DFQATT and CDR2 is SNEGSKA (reference sequence). The CDR3 extends over 14 amino acids. The CDR3: CSASTGTSKETQYF.

The gene calls are TRBV19 and TRBJ2-2. CDR3 size: 13 residues. CDR1 LNHDA and CDR2 SQIVND come from the germline V gene (reference sequence). The CDR3 is CASSIGAAGELFF.

This clonotype is classed as medium-sized by frequency. The genes are TRBV5-1 and TRBJ2-5; TCRdb lists TRBD1, though no DNA is available to test this call. The germline gives CDR1 SGHRS, CDR2 YFSETQ. The CDR3 is 15 residues long. CDR3 sequence: CASSPGQGLQETQYF.

V gene TRBV7-2 combines with J gene TRBJ2-3; TCRdb's D call, TRBD2, is unchecked because there is no DNA. The CDR3 totals 15 residues. CDR1 and CDR2 from the germline V gene are SGHTA and FQGNSA. This CDR3 is CASSPPAGGPDTQYF.

The V call is TRBV25-1, the J call TRBJ1-1. The CDR3 sequence is 11 residues long. CDR1 and CDR2 (germline): MGHDK, SYGVNS. CDR3 sequence: CASRVGTEAFF. Looking up the rest from reference TRBV25-1 and TRBJ1-1 gives the full variable domain: EADIYQTPRYLVIGTGKKITLECSQTMGHDKMYWYQQDPGMELHLIHYSYGVNSTEKGDLSSESTVSRIRTEHFPLTLESARPSHTSQYLCASRVGTEAFFGQGTRLTVV.

V and J are TRBV5-1 and TRBJ2-3; TCRdb picks TRBD2, but there is no DNA to check that call. The CDR3 covers 16 residues. Germline CDR1 SGHRS, CDR2 YFSETQ. The CDR3 loop reads CASSLTSPWGTDTQYF.

This clonotype is labeled medium-sized based on frequency. This chain connects TRBV29-1 to TRBJ2-2. The CDR3 contains 12 residues. The germline V gene has CDR1 SQVTM and CDR2 ANQGSEA. The CDR3 region is CSVVGYTGELFF.

The CDR3 reads CSVLTGGGGNEQFF. The V gene is TRBV29-1, the J gene TRBJ2-1; the TCRdb call, TRBD1, lacks DNA for checking. This CDR3 spans 14 amino acids. Per the germline V gene, CDR1 is SQVTM and CDR2 is ANQGSEA.

The J gene is TRBJ2-7, the V gene TRBV6-6; TCRdb's assignment of TRBD1 cannot be checked, as there is no DNA. The CDR3 extends over 15 amino acids. Germline V CDR1 and CDR2: MNHNY, SVGAGI (reference sequence). The CDR3 here is CASSSQDRFPYEQYF.

Considering frequency, this clonotype is medium-sized (0.01 to 0.1%). The chain employs TRBV5-1 and TRBJ1-1. CDR1 SGHRS and CDR2 YFSETQ come from the germline V gene. The CDR3 runs 13 residues. The CDR3 reads CASSLDTNTEAFF.

The rearrangement joins TRBV7-8 to TRBJ2-5; TCRdb picks TRBD1, but there is no DNA to check that call. This CDR3 has 15 amino acids. Per the germline V gene, CDR1 is SGHVS and CDR2 is FQNEAQ. The CDR3 is CASSLGPGGAETQYF. The full variable domain, with the rest looked up from reference TRBV7-8 and TRBJ2-5, is GAGVSQSPRYKVAKRGQDVALRCDPISGHVSLFWYQQALGQGPEFLTYFQNEAQLDKSGLPSDRFFAERPEGSVSTLKIQRTQQEDSAVYLCASSLGPGGAETQYFGPGTRLLVL.

The chain links TRBV12-3 or TRBV12-4 to TRBJ2-1; TCRdb's D gene call, TRBD2, goes unchecked for lack of DNA. This CDR3 region has 15 residues. CDR3 residues: CASTPLAGGHNEQFF.

Its frequency marks this clonotype as medium-sized (0.01 to 0.1%). This chain links TRBV29-1 with TRBJ1-2; TCRdb lists TRBD1, though no DNA is available to test this call. Per germline, CDR1 SQVTM and CDR2 ANQGSEA. This CDR3 has 11 amino acids. CDR3 sequence reads: CSVEDRGASHF.

Frequency places this clonotype as medium-sized. This chain uses TRBV12-3 or TRBV12-4 with TRBJ1-1. The CDR3 extends over 15 amino acids. The CDR3: CASSAEAEMNTEAFF.

The chain recombines TRBV11-3 with TRBJ1-2. The CDR3 covers 14 residues. From germline, CDR1 is SGHNT and CDR2 YENEEA. CDR3 region: CASSQMEGFGGYTF. Complete variable domain (other parts from reference TRBV11-3 and TRBJ1-2): EAGVVQSPRYKIIEKKQPVAFWCNPISGHNTLYWYLQNLGQGPELLIRYENEEAVDDSQLPKDRFSAERLKGVDSTLKIQPAELGDSAVYLCASSQMEGFGGYTFGSGTRLTVV.

The rearrangement joins TRBV29-1 to TRBJ2-7. Looked up from germline, CDR1 is SQVTM and CDR2 is ANQGSEA. The CDR3 loop spans 14 amino acids. CDR3 region: CSVLNRGSSYEQYF.

By frequency, this clonotype is medium-sized (0.01 to 0.1%). CDR3 sequence: CSAGTSARGYTF. The chain combines TRBV29-1 with TRBJ1-2. Germline V gene data show CDR1 as SQVTM and CDR2 as ANQGSEA. CDR3 length: 12 amino acids.

V usage is TRBV5-1 and J usage is TRBJ2-1; as DNA is missing, the TRBD1 call by TCRdb cannot be tested. CDR1 is SGHRS and CDR2 is YFSETQ in the germline V gene. The CDR3 contains 15 residues. CDR3 amino acids: CASSLGAGAYNEQFF.

This chain links TRBV24-1 with TRBJ2-1; TCRdb gives TRBD2 as the D gene, but with no DNA this cannot be confirmed. Germline V gene data show CDR1 as KGHDR and CDR2 as SFDVKD. CDR3 length: 15 residues. The CDR3 is CATSDWLASHNEQFF.

This chain uses TRBV4-2 with TRBJ1-6; TCRdb proposes TRBD1, but this gene call is untestable without DNA. This CDR3 has 15 residues. CDR1 is LGHNA and CDR2 is YNFKEQ in the germline V gene. This CDR3 is CASSPGQGLNSPLHF.

The J gene is TRBJ2-1, the V gene TRBV12-3 or TRBV12-4; TCRdb's D call, TRBD1, is unchecked because there is no DNA. CDR3 length equals 16 residues. The CDR3 spells CASSSPSLAPYNEQFF.

In terms of frequency, this clonotype is medium-sized (0.01 to 0.1%). The V call is TRBV20-1, the J call TRBJ2-1; the TCRdb D gene call, TRBD1, has no DNA to confirm it. The CDR3 contains 16 residues. Germline V CDR1 and CDR2: DFQATT, SNEGSKA (reference sequence). The CDR3 region is CSARDVILVGTTEQFF.

This clonotype is medium-sized by frequency. This chain joins TRBV29-1 and TRBJ2-2. This CDR3 is built from 11 residues. Germline-derived CDR1 and CDR2 are SQVTM and ANQGSEA. CDR3 sequence: CSVEGTGELFF.

CDR3 sequence: CSVGTPREAFF. This chain joins TRBV29-1 and TRBJ1-1; the TCRdb D gene call, TRBD1, has no DNA to confirm it. Germline-derived CDR1 and CDR2 are SQVTM and ANQGSEA. This CDR3 is 11 amino acids long.

This chain uses TRBV7-9 with TRBJ2-1; the D gene TCRdb calls, TRBD2, cannot be checked with no DNA. From germline, CDR1 is SEHNR and CDR2 FQNEAQ (reference sequence). CDR3 length: 20 residues. CDR3 sequence reads: CASSPGTSGGSTPRYNEQFF.

The J gene is TRBJ2-2, the V gene TRBV3-1; TCRdb lists TRBD1, though no DNA is available to test this call. The CDR3 sequence is 17 residues long. The V gene's germline CDR1 is LGHDT and CDR2 YNNKEL (reference sequence). The CDR3 sequence is CATRNTGMTSHTGELFF.

This clonotype is identified as medium-sized from frequency. The CDR3 region is CSASLLAGANEQYF. The chain employs TRBV20-1 and TRBJ2-7; lacking DNA, the TRBD2 call made by TCRdb goes unchecked. This CDR3 has 14 amino acids. The germline V gene encodes CDR1 DFQATT and CDR2 SNEGSKA (reference sequence).